The present entry profiles one TCR beta chain with its context. These data originate in a study of blood T cell repertoires in COVID-19. Study-level information: The United States, Italy and Spain provided the acute and convalescent COVID-19 samples. T cells, B-cell-depleted T cells, or PBMCs supplied cDNA or gDNA.

Repertoires were generated with immunoSEQ multiplex PCR, while TCRdb's copy carries only in-frame clones and drops some. This table has about 350,000 clones, approximately 89% appearing once. Sequenced material: peripheral blood. The sequence was collected from a woman aged 55-69 years with COVID-19, enrolled during active disease.

CDR3: CAWGQAREGYGYTF. CDR3 bases: TGTGCCTGGGGACAGGCCCGCGAGGGCTATGGCTACACCTTC. The V call is TRBV30, the J call TRBJ1-2; the match to TRBD1 covers 7 bases. Per the germline V gene, CDR1 is GTSNPN and CDR2 is SVGIG (reference sequence). With V trimmed by 5 bases and J by 4 bases, 10 bases remained unmatched. The CDR3 is made up of 14 amino acids.